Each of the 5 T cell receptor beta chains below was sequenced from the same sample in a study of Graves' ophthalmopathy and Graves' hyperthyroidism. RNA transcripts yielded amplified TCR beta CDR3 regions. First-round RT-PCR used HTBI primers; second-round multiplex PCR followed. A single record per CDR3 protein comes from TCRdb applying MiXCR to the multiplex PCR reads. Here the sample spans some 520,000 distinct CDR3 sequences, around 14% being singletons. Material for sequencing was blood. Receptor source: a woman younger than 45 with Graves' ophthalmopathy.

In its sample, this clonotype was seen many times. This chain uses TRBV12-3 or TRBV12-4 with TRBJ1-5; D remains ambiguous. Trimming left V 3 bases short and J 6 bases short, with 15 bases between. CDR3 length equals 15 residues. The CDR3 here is CASSFPGYGTQPQHF. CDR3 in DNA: TGTGCCAGCAGTTTCCCGGGGTATGGCACTCAGCCCCAGCATTTT.

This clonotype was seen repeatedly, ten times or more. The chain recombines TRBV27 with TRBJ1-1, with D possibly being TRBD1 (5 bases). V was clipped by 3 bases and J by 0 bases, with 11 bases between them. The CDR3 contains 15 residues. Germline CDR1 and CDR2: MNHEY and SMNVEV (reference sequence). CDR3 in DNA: TGTGCCAGCAGTTTGTCAGGGAATGTGAACACTGAAGCTTTCTTT. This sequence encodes CASSLSGNVNTEAFF.

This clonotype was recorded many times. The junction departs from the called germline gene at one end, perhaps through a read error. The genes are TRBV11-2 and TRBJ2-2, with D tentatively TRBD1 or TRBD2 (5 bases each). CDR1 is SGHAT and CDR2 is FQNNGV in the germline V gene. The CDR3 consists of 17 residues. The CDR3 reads CASNLFPRGAKAGELFF. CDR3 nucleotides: TGTGCCAGCAACTTATTTCCTCGAGGGGCGAAGGCCGGGGAGCTGTTTTTT.

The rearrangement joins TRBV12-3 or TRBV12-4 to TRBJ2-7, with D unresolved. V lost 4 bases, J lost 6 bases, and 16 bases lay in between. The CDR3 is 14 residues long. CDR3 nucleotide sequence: TGTGCCAGCAGTTCCCGGGTTCCTCCCTGCGAGCAGTACTTC. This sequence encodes CASSSRVPPCEQYF.

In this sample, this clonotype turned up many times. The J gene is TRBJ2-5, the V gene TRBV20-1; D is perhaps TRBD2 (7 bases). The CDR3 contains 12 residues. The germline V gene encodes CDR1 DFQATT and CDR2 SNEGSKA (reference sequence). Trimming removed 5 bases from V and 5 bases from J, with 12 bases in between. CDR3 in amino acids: CSAHGGQETQYF. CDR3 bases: TGCAGTGCTCACGGGGGGCAGGAGACCCAGTACTTC.